A single sample gave rise to the 29 T cell receptor beta chains below, sequenced in a study of cytomegalovirus exposure and HLA in healthy donors. 60 Vbeta and 13 Jbeta primers were used in PCR. TCRdb's copy holds only in-frame clones and misses some; the assay was immunoSEQ multiplex PCR. The sample has approximately 150,000 clones, 80% to 90% seen once. The sample taken for sequencing was PBMCs. These receptors were collected from a boy aged 2-15 years in good health and CMV-seronegative.

About this clone: Other DNA sequences in this sample translate to the same CDR3. The genes are TRBV29-1 and TRBJ2-7; D possibly corresponds to TRBD1 (6 bases). CDR3 length: 12 residues. Trimming left V 4 bases short and J 2 bases short, with 9 bases between. The germline V gene encodes CDR1 SQVTM and CDR2 ANQGSEA. CDR3 bases: TGCAGCGTTGCTTCAGGGGCCTACGAGCAGTACTTC. Protein: CSVASGAYEQYF.

The rearrangement joins TRBV4-1 to TRBJ1-5, with TRBD1 matching 8 bases. The ends lost 2 bases at V and 6 bases at J; junction bases unmatched: 6. The germline gives CDR1 MGHRA, CDR2 YSYEKL. The CDR3 totals 15 residues. CDR3 in amino acids: CASSQSDRAAQPQHF. As DNA, the CDR3 is TGCGCCAGCAGCCAATCGGACAGGGCGGCTCAGCCCCAGCATTTT.

The V call is TRBV11-2, the J call TRBJ2-3; TRBD2 aligns across 11 bases. CDR3 size: 16 residues. V dropped 5 bases and J dropped 4; count of bases not matched to a gene: 8. The germline V gene encodes CDR1 SGHAT and CDR2 FQNNGV. DNA of the CDR3: TGTGCCAGCAGCCCACCAGTAGCGGGAGGGGCAGATACGCAGTATTTT. Amino acid sequence: CASSPPVAGGADTQYF.

The CDR3 coding sequence is TGTGCCAGTAGCGACCACAGGGGGGTCACCGGGGAGCTGTTTTTT. This encodes CASSDHRGVTGELFF. The V gene is TRBV19, the J gene TRBJ2-2, with 8 positions matching TRBD1. V shed 6 bases, J shed 4 bases, and the junction held 7 bases outside the gene matches. Per germline, CDR1 LNHDA and CDR2 SQIVND (reference sequence). The CDR3 has 15 residues.

The chain combines TRBV28 with TRBJ2-3; 7 bases map to TRBD2. The V gene end was trimmed by 6 bases and the J gene end by 10 bases; junction bases not matched to a gene: 19. The CDR3 runs to 16 residues. Germline assignment: CDR1 MDHEN and CDR2 SYDVKM. The CDR3 protein is CASSPRGGNARAPQYF. The CDR3 DNA sequence: TGTGCCAGCAGCCCCCGCGGGGGTAATGCCCGGGCGCCGCAGTATTTT.

The chain joins TRBV4-1 to TRBJ2-7, with D perhaps TRBD2 (5 bases). Germline CDR1 reads MGHRA; CDR2 reads YSYEKL. The CDR3 is made up of 15 amino acids. V lost 0 bases and J 3 bases, leaving 12 bases between the germline ends. The CDR3 spells CASSQDGLTYYEQYF. The CDR3 coding sequence is TGCGCCAGCAGCCAAGATGGACTGACCTACTACGAGCAGTACTTC.

V usage is TRBV4-2 and J usage is TRBJ2-7; 7 bases fit TRBD1. Losses at the gene ends were 4 bases for V and 2 bases for J; bases not matched to a gene: 5. The CDR3 extends over 14 amino acids. Germline CDR1 reads LGHNA; CDR2 reads YNFKEQ. The CDR3 bases are TGTGCCAGCAGCCTCAGACAGGGACCCTACGAGCAGTACTTC. Translation gives CASSLRQGPYEQYF.

This clone was counted between two and nine times. The chain is built from TRBV6-1 and TRBJ2-5; 8 bases fit TRBD1. The CDR3 totals 15 residues. Germline CDR1 is MNHNS and CDR2 is SASEGT. The trim removed 4 bases at V and 5 bases at J, leaving 9 bases unmatched. This chain's CDR3 is CASSVDRVFGETQYF. The CDR3 DNA reads TGTGCCAGCAGTGTGGACAGGGTGTTTGGGGAGACCCAGTACTTC.

This sequence joins TRBV7-3 and TRBJ1-4; D is uncertain. V was cut by 5 bases and J by 6 bases, with 10 bases left in between. CDR3 length: 13 residues. Germline V gene sequence: CDR1 SGHTA, CDR2 FQGTGA. CDR3 protein: CASSRTRDEKLFF. The CDR3 nucleotides read TGTGCCAGCAGCCGCACCCGGGATGAAAAACTGTTTTTT.

The chain is built from TRBV7-9 and TRBJ1-6, with D unclear. Trimming took off 3 bases at V and 12 bases at J, with 12 bases between the two ends. The CDR3 extends over 13 amino acids. Germline V gene lookup returns CDR1 SEHNR and CDR2 FQNEAQ (reference sequence). The CDR3 nucleotides are TGTGCCAGCAGCTTCCTAAATGGAGGACCCCTCCACTTT. Its protein is CASSFLNGGPLHF. Filled out from reference TRBV7-9 and TRBJ1-6, the complete variable domain reads DTGVSQNPRHKITKRGQNVTFRCDPISEHNRLYWYRQTLGQGPEFLTYFQNEAQLEKSRLLSDRFSAERPKGSFSTLEIQRTEQGDSAMYLCASSFLNGGPLHFGNGTRLTVT.

V and J are TRBV4-2 and TRBJ2-3; TRBD2 matches at 13 bases. Germline V CDR1 and CDR2: LGHNA, YNFKEQ. This CDR3 has 16 residues. The V and J ends lost 4 bases and 5 bases, in that order; junction bases with no gene match: 6. The CDR3, as DNA: TGTGCCAGCAGCCCCAGACTAGCGGGAGGAGGAGATACGCAGTATTTT. Translating it yields CASSPRLAGGGDTQYF.

This rearrangement joins TRBV4-1 to TRBJ1-2; 10 bases are shared with TRBD1. The CDR3 runs 17 residues. With V trimmed by 1 base and J by 5 bases, 10 bases remained unmatched. Germline CDR1 reads MGHRA; CDR2 reads YSYEKL. CDR3 protein: CASSQVDRDRGSYGYTF. For the CDR3, the DNA is TGCGCCAGCAGCCAAGTAGACCGGGACAGGGGATCATATGGCTACACCTTC.

This chain uses TRBV28 with TRBJ2-7; D is perhaps TRBD2 (6 bases). This CDR3 spans 15 amino acids. Germline CDR1 reads MDHEN; CDR2 reads SYDVKM. The V gene lost 4 bases and the J gene lost 2 bases, with 15 bases spanning the gap. CDR3 nucleotides: TGTGCCAGCAGTTCGCTCAGACTAGGGGCCTACGAGCAGTACTTC. Residues: CASSSLRLGAYEQYF.

This chain joins TRBV4-3 and TRBJ1-1; maybe TRBD1 (6 bases). This CDR3 is 16 amino acids long. V gave up 4 bases and J gave up 1 base, with 16 bases separating them. In germline, CDR1 is LGHNA, CDR2 YSLEER. The CDR3 spells CASSPTSTGTNTEAFF. CDR3 bases: TGCGCCAGCAGCCCGACTTCCACAGGGACGAACACTGAAGCTTTCTTT.

The chain has TRBV10-2 and TRBJ2-2; 10 nucleotides align to TRBD2. Germline trimming cut 2 bases from V and 7 bases from J; bases unmatched to any gene: 10. Germline lookup yields CDR1 WSHSY and CDR2 SAAADI. The CDR3 runs to 17 residues. The CDR3 region is CASSELLAGVSGGELFF. DNA for the CDR3: TGCGCCAGCAGTGAGCTCCTAGCGGGAGTTTCCGGCGGGGAGCTGTTTTTT.

The genes are TRBV14 and TRBJ2-3; possibly TRBD2 for D (6 bases). V was cut by 0 bases and J by 4 bases, with 11 bases left in between. The germline CDR1 and CDR2 sequences are SGHDN and FVKESK. The CDR3 has 15 residues. The CDR3 protein is CASSQDWRDADTQYF. The CDR3 nucleotides read TGTGCCAGCAGCCAAGATTGGAGGGACGCAGATACGCAGTATTTT.

The chain couples TRBV9 to TRBJ2-7; TRBD1 matches at 8 bases. The CDR3 runs to 14 residues. Germline lookup yields CDR1 SGDLS and CDR2 YYNGEE. Trimming at V came to 2 bases and at J to 0 bases, leaving 1 base not matched to a gene. The CDR3 DNA reads as TGTGCCAGCAGCGTGGGACAGGACTCCTACGAGCAGTACTTC. It codes for CASSVGQDSYEQYF.

The table lists this clone with a count of one. The rearrangement joins TRBV19 to TRBJ2-1, with 7 nucleotides matching TRBD2. Germline-derived CDR1 and CDR2 are LNHDA and SQIVND (reference sequence). This CDR3 contains 16 residues. V shed 1 base, J shed 5 bases, and the junction held 8 bases outside the gene matches. In DNA form, the CDR3 reads TGTGCCAGTAGTATAGCTCCTAGCGGATACAACAATGAGCAGTTCTTC. This sequence encodes CASSIAPSGYNNEQFF. The full variable domain, in which reference TRBV19 and TRBJ2-1 provide the parts outside the CDR3, is DGGITQSPKYLFRKEGQNVTLSCEQNLNHDAMYWYRQDPGQGLRLIYYSQIVNDFQKGDIAEGYSVSREKKESFPLTVTSAQKNPTAFYLCASSIAPSGYNNEQFFGPGTRLTVL.

V and J are TRBV6-1 and TRBJ1-4, with 10 bases matching TRBD1. Germline-derived CDR1 and CDR2 are MNHNS and SASEGT. The CDR3 is 17 amino acids. After removal of 1 base from V and 10 bases from J, the junction contained 12 bases not matched to a gene. The CDR3 here is CASSEVGVGTGAGKLFF. CDR3 coding DNA: TGTGCCAGCAGTGAAGTCGGGGTGGGGACAGGGGCCGGAAAACTGTTTTTT.

This chain connects TRBV28 to TRBJ2-2, with a weak D call TRBD2 (5 bases). CDR3 size: 13 residues. V was clipped by 9 bases and J by 5 bases, with 13 bases between them. Germline lookup yields CDR1 MDHEN and CDR2 SYDVKM. In nucleotides, the CDR3 is TGTGCCAGTAAGGCTTTAGCGACCGGGGAGCTGTTTTTT. Amino acids: CASKALATGELFF.

The gene calls are TRBV5-6 and TRBJ2-7, with no clear D. Germline-derived CDR1 and CDR2 are SGHDT and YYEEEE. V lost 1 base and J 4 bases, leaving 15 bases between the germline ends. The CDR3 covers 15 residues. The CDR3, as DNA: TGTGCCAGCAGCTTGTTTCAGGCCGTGTCGTACGAGCAGTACTTC. Translating gives CASSLFQAVSYEQYF.

This clone was observed a few times. The rearrangement links TRBV30 to TRBJ1-2, with no clear D. CDR1 and CDR2 from the germline V gene are GTSNPN and SVGIG (reference sequence). The CDR3 runs to 16 residues. With 1 base removed from V and 6 bases from J, the gap between germline ends came to 21 bases. The CDR3 spells CAWSARVGDPTNGYTF. The CDR3 DNA follows: TGTGCCTGGAGTGCAAGAGTAGGCGACCCGACTAATGGCTACACCTTC.

The chain has TRBV9 and TRBJ2-2, with TRBD2 as a possible D gene (7 bases). The CDR3 has 15 residues. V gave up 4 bases and J gave up 5 bases, with 15 bases separating them. In germline, CDR1 is SGDLS, CDR2 YYNGEE. The CDR3 here is CASSIGGRQTGELFF. Written as DNA, the CDR3 is TGTGCCAGCAGCATCGGGGGGCGTCAAACCGGGGAGCTGTTTTTT.

V is TRBV29-1 and J is TRBJ1-1, with D possibly matching TRBD1 (5 bases). Trimming took 0 bases from V and 1 from J, leaving 15 bases between them. This CDR3 comprises 16 residues. Per the germline V gene, CDR1 is SQVTM and CDR2 is ANQGSEA. CDR3: CSVEDQGPWWNTEAFF. CDR3 DNA sequence: TGCAGCGTTGAAGATCAGGGCCCCTGGTGGAACACTGAAGCTTTCTTT. The full variable domain, rest sourced from reference TRBV29-1 and TRBJ1-1, is SAVISQKPSRDICQRGTSLTIQCQVDSQVTMMFWYRQQPGQSLTLIATANQGSEATYESGFVIDKFPISRPNLTFSTLTVSNMSPEDSSIYLCSVEDQGPWWNTEAFFGQGTRLTVV.

This rearrangement joins TRBV19 to TRBJ2-7; 8 nucleotides match TRBD1. CDR3 length: 16 residues. With 6 bases clipped from V and 5 bases from J, the junction kept 15 bases outside the gene matches. CDR1 LNHDA and CDR2 SQIVND come from the germline V gene (reference sequence). The CDR3 region has the DNA TGTGCCAGTAGCTTCTTGGTAGGACAGGGTTCAAACGAGCAGTACTTC. It specifies CASSFLVGQGSNEQYF. The full variable domain, completed using reference TRBV19 and TRBJ2-7, is DGGITQSPKYLFRKEGQNVTLSCEQNLNHDAMYWYRQDPGQGLRLIYYSQIVNDFQKGDIAEGYSVSREKKESFPLTVTSAQKNPTAFYLCASSFLVGQGSNEQYFGPGTRLTVT.

The V call is TRBV15, the J call TRBJ2-3; tentative D call: TRBD2 (6 bases). This CDR3 contains 16 residues. Germline assignment: CDR1 LNHNV and CDR2 YYDKDF (reference sequence). V was shortened by 0 bases and J by 6 bases, with 16 bases between the two germline ends. The DNA for the CDR3 is TGTGCCACCAGCAGAGATCGGGAGAGAAGTCTGGATACGCAGTATTTT. It specifies CATSRDRERSLDTQYF.

In the case of this clone: One end of the junction fails to match germline, which may point to a read error. The rearrangement joins TRBV7-9 to TRBJ1-2; tentative D call: TRBD1 (5 bases). The CDR3 contains 10 residues. The germline V gene has CDR1 SEHNR and CDR2 FQNEAQ (reference sequence). The CDR3 region is CSSRGVGYTF. CDR3 sequence (DNA): TGTTCCAGCAGAGGGGTTGGCTACACCTTC.

This clone was counted a few times. V is TRBV2 and J is TRBJ2-1; D is perhaps TRBD1 (5 bases). The germline V and J ends were trimmed by 2 bases and 10 bases, with 15 bases remaining between them. Germline V gene data show CDR1 as SNHLY and CDR2 as FYNNEI. This CDR3 spans 14 amino acids. The CDR3 coding sequence is TGTGCCAGCAGTGAACGAGTATTATCAGGGGAGCAGTTCTTC. It codes for CASSERVLSGEQFF.

This clone has just a few counts. V usage is TRBV5-5 and J usage is TRBJ2-7; possibly TRBD1 for D (5 bases). Trimming removed 4 bases at V and 2 bases at J, with 22 bases between. Per the germline V gene, CDR1 is SGHKS and CDR2 is YYEKEE (reference sequence). This CDR3 is built from 17 residues. Written as DNA, the CDR3 is TGTGCCAGCAGCCCACCCATCCAGGGTAGCATCCCCTACGAGCAGTACTTC. Translation gives CASSPPIQGSIPYEQYF.